These 14 T cell receptor beta chains were all obtained from the same sample, sequenced in a study of identical twins. MiXCR, applied by TCRdb to the 5' RACE reads, yields one record per CDR3 protein. Of 200,000 to 250,000 distinct CDR3 sequences in the sample, 7.5% were seen once. This same sample was also taken into another study, of yellow fever vaccine responses in identical twins.

The sequenced material came from CD8+ T cells sorted from blood. The receptors originated from a woman aged 18-29 years in good health.

This clonotype was counted many times. This chain links TRBV12-3 or TRBV12-4 with TRBJ1-5, with 7 nucleotides matching TRBD1. J lost 3 bases, V lost 4 bases, and 3 bases had no gene match. The CDR3 contains 14 residues. This CDR3 reads CASSSRGINQPQHF. For the CDR3, the DNA is TGTGCCAGCAGTTCCAGGGGGATCAATCAGCCCCAGCATTTT.

This clonotype was detected only a few times. The chain joins TRBV5-6 to TRBJ1-4; D is perhaps TRBD1 (5 bases). CDR1 is SGHDT, CDR2 YYEEEE, per germline. This CDR3 contains 13 residues. V dropped 6 bases and J dropped 7 bases, with 13 bases sitting between them. Here the CDR3 DNA reads TGTGCCAGCACCGGGGGGGAGTCTGAAAAACTGTTTTTT. It codes for CASTGGESEKLFF. Full variable domain (rest looked up from reference TRBV5-6 and TRBJ1-4): DAGVTQSPTHLIKTRGQQVTLRCSPKSGHDTVSWYQQALGQGPQFIFQYYEEEERQRGNFPDRFSGHQFPNYSSELNVNALLLGDSALYLCASTGGESEKLFFGSGTQLSVL.

This clonotype was counted ten times or more. The chain carries TRBV7-9 and TRBJ1-1; no reliable D call. V gave up 5 bases and J gave up 5 bases, with 9 bases separating them. The CDR3 loop spans 12 amino acids. Looked up from germline, CDR1 is SEHNR and CDR2 is FQNEAQ (reference sequence). The CDR3 DNA reads TGTGCCAGCAGCGACGGAAGGACTGAAGCTTTCTTT. Translation: CASSDGRTEAFF.

This clonotype was detected many times. This chain links TRBV12-3 or TRBV12-4 with TRBJ2-5; 7 bases fit TRBD1. The trim removed 4 bases at V and 5 bases at J, leaving 7 bases unmatched. There are 14 residues in the CDR3. CDR3 sequence (DNA): TGTGCCAGCAGTTCAGGGGGTAATAAGGAGACCCAGTACTTC. Protein product: CASSSGGNKETQYF.

The rearrangement links TRBV11-2 to TRBJ2-7, with D perhaps matching TRBD1 (5 bases). The germline CDR1 and CDR2 sequences are SGHAT and FQNNGV. This CDR3 spans 14 amino acids. V shed 0 bases and J shed 4 bases, with 10 bases lying between them. This chain's CDR3 is CASSLEARVYEQYV. CDR3 DNA sequence: TGTGCCAGCAGCTTAGAGGCCAGGGTGTACGAGCAGTACGTC.

Ten or more counts support this clonotype. The chain employs TRBV6-5 and TRBJ2-7, with 8 bases identical to TRBD2. There are 14 residues in the CDR3. The germline gives CDR1 MNHEY, CDR2 SVGAGI. With 0 bases clipped from V and 2 bases from J, the junction kept 0 bases outside the gene matches. The CDR3 loop is CASSYSSGAYEQYF. CDR3 DNA sequence: TGTGCCAGCAGTTACTCTAGCGGGGCCTACGAGCAGTACTTC.

The rearrangement uses TRBV2 and TRBJ2-7, with 7 positions matching TRBD1. Per germline, CDR1 SNHLY and CDR2 FYNNEI. This CDR3 is built from 12 residues. The V and J ends lost 8 bases and 3 bases, in that order; junction bases with no gene match: 4. CDR3 sequence: CASGTDNYEQYF. The CDR3 coding sequence is TGTGCCAGCGGGACAGATAACTACGAGCAGTACTTC.

This clonotype has ten or more counts. This chain connects TRBV2 to TRBJ2-7; 11 nucleotides agree with TRBD2. Germline V lookup: CDR1 SNHLY, CDR2 FYNNEI. With V trimmed by 6 bases and J by 7 bases, 8 bases remained unmatched. The CDR3 contains 14 residues. The CDR3 nucleotides read TGTGCCAGCAGCGTTCTAGCGGGAGGTGGTGAGCAGTACTTC. Translating gives CASSVLAGGGEQYF.

A few counts support this clonotype. The chain is built from TRBV7-9 and TRBJ2-7; perhaps TRBD1 as D (5 bases). Looked up from germline, CDR1 is SEHNR and CDR2 is FQNEAQ (reference sequence). This CDR3 region has 14 residues. V lost 1 base and J 4 bases, leaving 11 bases between the germline ends. For the CDR3, the DNA is TGTGCCAGCAGCTTAGAAACCGACAGATACGAGCAGTACTTC. Protein: CASSLETDRYEQYF.

The J gene is TRBJ2-1, the V gene TRBV5-1; 14 bases are shared with TRBD2. The CDR3 runs 19 residues. Germline assignment: CDR1 SGHRS and CDR2 YFSETQ. The junction had 5 bases not matched to a gene; V was cut back by 0 bases and J by 0 bases. This CDR3 is CASSLDGTSGRTSYNEQFF. The CDR3 DNA reads as TGCGCCAGCAGCTTGGACGGGACTAGCGGGAGAACCTCCTACAATGAGCAGTTCTTC.

Notes on this clonotype: A much bigger clone sits one base away, suggesting this may be a read error. V is TRBV3-1 and J is TRBJ2-7; 9 bases are a match to TRBD1. CDR3 size: 15 residues. Germline values: CDR1 LGHDT, CDR2 YNNKEL (reference sequence). CDR3 sequence: CASTQDDRGEHEQYF. The CDR3 DNA sequence: TGTGCCAGCACCCAAGACGACAGGGGGGAGCACGAGCAGTACTTC.

Ten or more counts support this clonotype. The V call is TRBV7-9, the J call TRBJ2-1; 7 bases agree with TRBD1. The CDR3 spans 13 residues. V shed 1 base and J 6 bases; nucleotides not matched to a gene: 0. In germline, CDR1 is SEHNR, CDR2 FQNEAQ (reference sequence). The CDR3 protein is CASSLGDSNEQFF. CDR3 DNA: TGTGCCAGCAGCTTAGGGGACAGCAATGAGCAGTTCTTC.

This sequence joins TRBV3-1 and TRBJ2-7; either TRBD1 or TRBD2 may fit D (5 bases each). The CDR3 spans 15 residues. The V and J ends lost 1 base and 2 bases respectively, with 12 bases between them. CDR1 is LGHDT and CDR2 is YNNKEL in the germline V gene (reference sequence). The CDR3 region is CASSQGGGLAYEQYV. CDR3 in DNA: TGTGCCAGCAGCCAAGGGGGCGGGCTTGCCTACGAGCAGTACGTC.

The V call is TRBV11-2, the J call TRBJ2-3; D is ambiguous. Germline lookup yields CDR1 SGHAT and CDR2 FQNNGV. The CDR3 is 20 amino acids. Trimming left V 5 bases short and J 0 bases short, with 27 bases between. CDR3 in amino acids: CASSPHHRAPAGWSTDTQYF. The CDR3 DNA reads TGTGCCAGCAGCCCTCACCACCGGGCCCCTGCCGGTTGGAGCACAGATACGCAGTATTTT.